The 12 T cell receptor beta chains listed next were all sequenced from one sample in a study of T cells in Graves' hyperthyroidism and ophthalmopathy. From RNA transcripts, TCR beta CDR3 regions were amplified. The HTBI primer set was used in a first-round RT-PCR of the TCR CDR3. TCRdb redid the calling of the multiplex PCR reads with MiXCR, one entry per CDR3 protein. The sample records around 250,000 distinct CDR3 sequences, roughly 15% being singletons. Sequenced: blood. Every receptor here comes from a woman aged 35 to 49 with Graves' hyperthyroidism that later progressed to Graves' ophthalmopathy.

Comments on this clonotype: A much larger clone lies one base from this, so it may be a read error. Written as DNA, the CDR3 is TGCAGCGGCTTGCCACGTATGAACACTAAAGCTTTCTTT. As protein: CSGLPRMNTKAFF. The genes are TRBV29-1 and TRBJ1-1; D not certain. Per germline, CDR1 SQVTM and CDR2 ANQGSEA. CDR3 length: 13 residues.

This chain joins TRBV2 and TRBJ2-5, with 13 bases that match TRBD2. The germline CDR1 and CDR2 sequences are SNHLY and FYNNEI. The trim removed 8 bases at V and 7 bases at J, leaving 10 bases unmatched. There are 15 residues in the CDR3. The CDR3 sequence: CASVRLAGGIGTQYF. CDR3 bases: TGTGCCAGCGTCCGACTAGCGGGAGGTATAGGGACCCAGTACTTC.

The V and J genes are TRBV15 and TRBJ2-3, with 7 bases fitting TRBD1. V was pared by 0 bases and J by 9 bases, with 6 bases of the junction left unmatched. The CDR3 sequence is 14 residues long. CDR1 and CDR2 (germline): LNHNV, YYDKDF (reference sequence). CDR3 protein: CATSRDATGRTQYF. As DNA, the CDR3 is TGTGCCACCAGCAGAGATGCGACAGGGAGAACGCAGTATTTT.

This clonotype was seen only a few times. V is TRBV30 and J is TRBJ2-1; 11 bases fit TRBD2. Trimming removed 6 bases from V and 9 bases from J; junction bases left unmatched: 16. Germline CDR1 is GTSNPN and CDR2 is SVGIG (reference sequence). There are 16 residues in the CDR3. The CDR3 coding sequence is TGTGCCTGTGACAGGCTAGCGGGAGGAGGTTTTGGTGAGCAGTTCTTC. The encoded protein is CACDRLAGGGFGEQFF.

V usage is TRBV28 and J usage is TRBJ2-1, with 8 positions matching TRBD2. Germline values: CDR1 MDHEN, CDR2 SYDVKM. V dropped 5 bases and J dropped 3; count of bases not matched to a gene: 6. The CDR3 runs to 15 residues. The chain's CDR3 is CASSGLAGVYNEQFF. The CDR3 DNA reads TGTGCCAGCAGTGGTCTAGCGGGCGTCTACAATGAGCAGTTCTTC.

This clonotype was observed many times. The V and J genes are TRBV2 and TRBJ2-7; D not resolved. The CDR3 is 11 residues long. V gave up 8 bases and J gave up 0 bases, with 5 bases separating them. Germline assignment: CDR1 SNHLY and CDR2 FYNNEI. The chain's CDR3 is CASDSSYEQYF. The CDR3 DNA is TGTGCCAGCGATAGCTCCTACGAGCAGTACTTC.

This clonotype has more than one count but fewer than ten. V is TRBV10-3 and J is TRBJ2-1, with D perhaps matching TRBD2 (5 bases). The CDR3 sequence is 12 residues long. V lost 6 bases, J lost 8 bases, and 11 bases lay in between. Germline lookup yields CDR1 ENHRY and CDR2 SYGVKD. CDR3 sequence (DNA): TGTGCCATCAGGAGGGTGGGAGATGAGCAGTTCTTC. Its translation: CAIRRVGDEQFF.

The V gene is TRBV2, the J gene TRBJ1-5, with 7 bases fitting TRBD1. After removal of 7 bases from V and 2 bases from J, the junction contained 14 bases not matched to a gene. In germline, CDR1 is SNHLY, CDR2 FYNNEI. The CDR3 is 17 amino acids. CDR3 in amino acids: CASKGTAAKWGNQPQHF. For the CDR3, the DNA is TGTGCCAGCAAAGGGACAGCCGCGAAGTGGGGCAATCAGCCCCAGCATTTT.

This clonotype was seen many times. The chain couples TRBV7-9 to TRBJ2-2, with 11 positions matching TRBD2. J was trimmed by 3 bases and V by 3 bases; bases with no gene match: 12. CDR3 size: 19 residues. Germline V gene data show CDR1 as SEHNR and CDR2 as FQNEAQ (reference sequence). CDR3 nucleotides: TGTGCCAGCAGCTTCCCAGGTTTAGCGGGAGGGCCGGACACCGGGGAGCTGTTTTTT. Translation: CASSFPGLAGGPDTGELFF.

This clonotype was observed a handful of times. The chain links TRBV24-1 to TRBJ1-2; perhaps TRBD1 as D (5 bases). Trimming shortened V by 9 bases and J by 3 bases, and 13 bases separated the two germline ends. In germline, CDR1 is KGHDR, CDR2 SFDVKD. This CDR3 comprises 13 residues. Written as DNA, the CDR3 is TGTGCCACCCTAGGGGATTTCGACTATGGCTACACCTTC. Encoded protein: CATLGDFDYGYTF.

J is TRBJ2-5 and V is TRBV7-6; D is unclear. CDR1 and CDR2 from the germline V gene are SGHVS and FNYEAQ. The CDR3 has 16 residues. With 2 bases removed from V and 2 bases from J, the gap between germline ends came to 15 bases. CDR3: CASSLFVESGQETQYF. The CDR3 bases are TGTGCCAGCAGCTTATTCGTGGAGTCCGGGCAAGAGACCCAGTACTTC.

This clonotype has ten or more counts. The V call is TRBV6-5, the J call TRBJ2-6; D is perhaps TRBD1 or TRBD2 (6 bases each). The CDR3 extends over 16 amino acids. V gave up 4 bases and J gave up 2 bases, with 12 bases separating them. CDR1 is MNHEY and CDR2 is SVGAGI in the germline V gene. The CDR3 nucleotides are TGTGCCAGCAGTTCGAGGGGGGTGGCTGGGGCCAACGTCCTGACTTTC. Its translation is CASSSRGVAGANVLTF.